This T cell receptor beta chain derives from a study of blood T cell repertoires in COVID-19. Background on the study: Sample material is recorded as cDNA or gDNA derived from T cells, B-cell-depleted T cells, or PBMCs.

CDR1 is ENHRY, CDR2 SYGVKD, per germline. V lost 8 bases to trimming and J lost 1 base; unmatched junction nucleotides: 6. The CDR3 length is 14 residues. Authors' analysis steps: Estimates of nucleated cell counts were drawn from the amplification of reference gene primers. The protocol was immunoSEQ multiplex PCR, while the TCRdb copy is restricted to in-frame clones and leaves out a portion. V and J calls and clone size are given by that table; D and trimming were obtained from the DNA. The table lists some 140,000 clones, around 76% of them singletons. The sample was peripheral blood. The receptor was isolated from an elderly man with acute or convalescent COVID-19. V usage is TRBV10-3 and J usage is TRBJ2-5; 8 positions agree with TRBD2. The CDR3: CAIHPGGTQETQYF. CDR3 nucleotide sequence: TGTGCCATCCACCCGGGGGGGACCCAAGAGACCCAGTACTTC.